This T cell receptor (beta chain) is from a study of cytomegalovirus exposure and HLA in healthy donors. Overall study results and limits: In a later analysis, specific HLA alleles were associated with around 17,000 TCR beta sequences at a 0.05 false discovery rate. Among TCR beta chains, those listed as cytomegalovirus-associated numbered around 180. TCR beta V segments were, for the most part, productive about 87% or about 30% of the time in an earlier analysis. When a later analysis was performed, an Asian-associated ancestry cluster reportedly had fewer N-insertions than the approximately 700-donor mean.

The PCR employed 60 Vbeta primers together with 13 Jbeta primers. Profiled with immunoSEQ multiplex PCR; TCRdb holds only in-frame clones, not every one. The top ten hold over 1.5% of the sample, which has some 180,000 clones, around 76% seen once. Points on this clone: Antigen specificity is unknown.

The germline gives CDR1 KGHSH, CDR2 LQKENI. The CDR3 sequence is 17 residues long. V was clipped by 0 bases and J by 2 bases, with 11 bases between them. This rearrangement joins TRBV18 to TRBJ2-6; no clear D gene. The sequenced material came from PBMCs. This TCR derives from a man aged 35-49 years in good health and CMV-seronegative. The CDR3 region is CASSPPRNYAGANVLTF. CDR3 in DNA: TGTGCCAGCTCACCACCTAGAAATTACGCTGGGGCCAACGTCCTGACTTTC.